This entry concerns a single T cell receptor (beta chain). The antigen remains unidentified. The germline V and J ends were trimmed by 10 bases and 6 bases, with 16 bases remaining between them. Germline V CDR1 and CDR2: ENHRY, SYGVKD. This CDR3 comprises 13 residues. The sample belongs to a study of CD8+ T cells in alopecia areata. Study observations and caveats: With just one nonresponder, it is still uncertain whether baseline CD8+ expansion relates to response.

It was cDNA, reverse transcribed from extracted RNA, that served as the sequencing template. TCRdb's copy holds only in-frame clones and misses some; the assay was immunoSEQ multiplex PCR. The repertoire consists of roughly 190,000 clones, with 45% to 65% occurring once and the leading ten covering approximately 3.4%. Described treatment: oral pan-JAK inhibitor, 5-10 mg twice daily. The specimen comprised CD4+ T cells sorted from blood, sampled at week 4, from a patient treated with tofacitinib. This TCR was sampled from a human donor with alopecia areata. The chain recombines TRBV10-3 with TRBJ1-3; D is unclear. The CDR3 region is CATSYGVQNTIYF. Here the CDR3 DNA reads TGTGCCACTTCGTACGGAGTGCAAAACACCATATATTTT.